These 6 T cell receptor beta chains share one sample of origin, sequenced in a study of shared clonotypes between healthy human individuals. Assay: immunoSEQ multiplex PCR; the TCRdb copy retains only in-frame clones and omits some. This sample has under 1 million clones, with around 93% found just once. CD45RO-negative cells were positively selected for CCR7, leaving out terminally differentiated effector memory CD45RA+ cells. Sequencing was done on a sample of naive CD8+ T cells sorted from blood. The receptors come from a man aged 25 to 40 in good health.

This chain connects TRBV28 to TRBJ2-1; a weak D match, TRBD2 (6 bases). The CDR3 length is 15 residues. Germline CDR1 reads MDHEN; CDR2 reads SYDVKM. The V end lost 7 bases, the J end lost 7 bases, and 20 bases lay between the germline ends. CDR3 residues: CASTTSGLSGNEQFF. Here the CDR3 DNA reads TGTGCCAGCACCACCTCGGGACTTTCAGGGAATGAGCAGTTCTTC. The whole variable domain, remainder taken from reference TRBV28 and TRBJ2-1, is DVKVTQSSRYLVKRTGEKVFLECVQDMDHENMFWYRQDPGLGLRLIYFSYDVKMKEKGDIPEGYSVSREKKERFSLILESASTNQTSMYLCASTTSGLSGNEQFFGPGTRLTVL.

CDR3 sequence (DNA): TGTGCCAGCTCACCATCAAGCGGGAGGGTCTTGCTCGGTCAAGAGACCCAGTACTTC. It is translated as CASSPSSGRVLLGQETQYF. This chain uses TRBV18 with TRBJ2-5, with TRBD2 matching over 10 bases. Germline assignment: CDR1 KGHSH and CDR2 LQKENI. CDR3 length: 19 amino acids. V was pared by 2 bases and J by 2 bases, with 14 bases of the junction left unmatched. The full variable domain, its missing parts supplied by reference TRBV18 and TRBJ2-5, is NAGVMQNPRHLVRRRGQEARLRCSPMKGHSHVYWYRQLPEEGLKFMVYLQKENIIDESGMPKERFSAEFPKEGPSILRIQQVVRGDSAAYFCASSPSSGRVLLGQETQYFGPGTRLLVL.

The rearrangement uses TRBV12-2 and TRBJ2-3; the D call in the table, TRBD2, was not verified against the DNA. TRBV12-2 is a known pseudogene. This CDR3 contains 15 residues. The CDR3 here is CASRLVPGSSDTQYF. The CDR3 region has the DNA TGTGCAAGTCGCTTAGTCCCCGGGAGTTCAGATACGCAGTATTTT.

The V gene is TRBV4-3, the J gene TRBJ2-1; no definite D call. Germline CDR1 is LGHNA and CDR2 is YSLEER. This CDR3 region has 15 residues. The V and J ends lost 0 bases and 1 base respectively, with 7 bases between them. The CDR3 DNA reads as TGCGCCAGCAGCCAAGATTACGGGTCCTACAATGAGCAGTTCTTC. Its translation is CASSQDYGSYNEQFF.

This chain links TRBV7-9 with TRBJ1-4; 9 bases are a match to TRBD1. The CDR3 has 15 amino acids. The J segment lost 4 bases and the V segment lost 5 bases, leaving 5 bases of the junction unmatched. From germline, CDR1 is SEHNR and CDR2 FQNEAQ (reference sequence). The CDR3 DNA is TGTGCCAGCAGCCTCACGGACAGGGGTAATGAAAAACTGTTTTTT. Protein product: CASSLTDRGNEKLFF.

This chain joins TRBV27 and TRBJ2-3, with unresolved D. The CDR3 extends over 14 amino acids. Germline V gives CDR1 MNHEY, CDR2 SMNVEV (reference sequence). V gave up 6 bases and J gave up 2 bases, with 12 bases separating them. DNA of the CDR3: TGTGCCAGCAGGTTAAGTTATAACACAGATACGCAGTATTTT. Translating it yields CASRLSYNTDTQYF.